The 8 T cell receptor beta chains below come from one sample, sequenced in a study of T cell repertoires in cytomegalovirus infection. TCRdb ran MiXCR on the reads and lists one entry per CDR3 protein. This table has some 300,000 distinct CDR3 sequences, roughly 17% appearing once. Sequenced material: PBMCs. All receptors derive from a human donor in good health (CMV status not recorded). Some clones in this sample may be carry-over from other donors' samples.

This clonotype was recorded at least ten times. The chain couples TRBV7-2 to TRBJ2-1; 7 bases map to TRBD2. The CDR3 loop spans 15 amino acids. CDR1 is SGHTA, CDR2 FQGNSA, per germline. Trimming cost V 5 bases and J 8 bases; bases outside gene matches: 12. CDR3 loop: CASSPTFTGGYEQFF. The CDR3 DNA reads TGTGCCAGCAGCCCAACGTTCACGGGAGGATATGAGCAGTTCTTC.

The chain recombines TRBV19 with TRBJ1-5; D is uncertain. V gave up 4 bases and J gave up 4 bases, with 11 bases separating them. Germline-derived CDR1 and CDR2 are LNHDA and SQIVND (reference sequence). The CDR3 runs 14 residues. The CDR3 sequence: CASSTGLLNQPQHF. CDR3 coding DNA: TGTGCCAGTAGTACGGGATTATTAAATCAGCCCCAGCATTTT.

Many counts were recorded for this clonotype. The chain recombines TRBV7-2 with TRBJ2-7; possibly TRBD2 for D (7 bases). With 2 bases removed from V and 0 bases from J, the gap between germline ends came to 14 bases. The CDR3 is 16 residues long. CDR1 and CDR2 (germline): SGHTA, FQGNSA. In nucleotides, the CDR3 is TGTGCCAGCAGCTTAATGGGAGGGGGAAGCTCCTACGAGCAGTACTTC. This gives the protein CASSLMGGGSSYEQYF.

The genes are TRBV6-5 and TRBJ2-7; 8 positions agree with TRBD1. The V gene's germline CDR1 is MNHEY and CDR2 SVGAGI. The ends lost 6 bases at V and 5 bases at J; junction bases unmatched: 6. This CDR3 has 13 amino acids. The CDR3 sequence is CASSGQGTNEQYF. CDR3 DNA: TGTGCCAGCAGCGGACAGGGTACTAACGAGCAGTACTTC.

The sample holds a few counts of this clonotype. CDR3: CASSHNDYEQYF. The CDR3 bases are TGTGCCAGCAGTCATAATGACTACGAGCAGTACTTC. This rearrangement joins TRBV6-2 or TRBV6-3 to TRBJ2-7; D uncertain. V lost 5 bases, J lost 3 bases, and 8 bases lay in between. The length of the CDR3 is 12 residues. Germline V gives CDR1 MNHEY, CDR2 SVGEGT.

The chain uses TRBV28 and TRBJ1-6; maybe TRBD1 (5 bases). Per germline, CDR1 MDHEN and CDR2 SYDVKM. This CDR3 region has 15 residues. V was trimmed by 0 bases and J by 10 bases, leaving 13 bases between them. CDR3 coding DNA: TGTGCCAGCAGTTTATGGGGGCAGCGTGGGTCACCCCTCCACTTT. Its translation: CASSLWGQRGSPLHF.

The V and J genes are TRBV4-1 and TRBJ1-4, with D uncertain. The CDR3 totals 14 residues. With 2 bases removed from V and 1 base from J, the gap between germline ends came to 5 bases. Germline V CDR1 and CDR2: MGHRA, YSYEKL. CDR3 in amino acids: CASSQQRTNEKLFF. The CDR3 DNA sequence: TGCGCCAGCAGCCAACAGAGAACTAATGAAAAACTGTTTTTT.

This clonotype was counted many times. The rearrangement links TRBV7-2 to TRBJ2-7, with D perhaps matching TRBD1 (5 bases). Germline V CDR1 and CDR2: SGHTA, FQGNSA. V lost 1 base and J lost 0, with 10 bases in between. This CDR3 contains 15 residues. The CDR3 sequence is CASSLGGQNSYEQYF. The CDR3 nucleotides are TGTGCCAGCAGCTTAGGGGGCCAAAACTCCTACGAGCAGTACTTC.